The clone carrying this TCR beta chain was recorded at least ten times. The antigen remains undetermined. This entry is derived from a study of response to subunit inactivated influenza vaccine. Notes on the study in general: The authors put forward the suggestion that each seasonal influenza vaccination may bring in only a limited number of new T cells.

Via MiXCR, TCRdb re-called the RT-PCR reads, giving one row per CDR3 protein. Altogether roughly 760,000 distinct CDR3 sequences are present, 21% being singletons, with the ten largest covering 9.5% to 13%. CDR1 is SGHVS, CDR2 FNYEAQ, per germline. The CDR3 has 13 residues. Trimming left V 5 bases short and J 5 bases short, with 12 bases between. The input for sequencing was PBMCs from blood, taken about 5 days after vaccination. This rearrangement joins TRBV7-6 to TRBJ2-5; D is possibly TRBD2 (5 bases). This TCR derives from a man aged 45-65 years who received an inactivated influenza vaccine. CDR3 sequence reads: CASSKPGGETQYF. The CDR3 nucleotides are TGTGCCAGCAGCAAGCCGGGCGGGGAGACCCAGTACTTC.